This T cell receptor (beta chain) was obtained from a study of blood T cell repertoires in COVID-19. Per the original methods: Amplified reference gene primers provided the basis for estimating nucleated cell counts. Clones were read by immunoSEQ multiplex PCR, and TCRdb kept only the in-frame ones, dropping some. From that table come the V and J calls and clone size; the DNA was used to work out D and trimming. The data show 150,000 to 200,000 clones, 87% seen once. The CDR3 has 18 amino acids. The germline V gene encodes CDR1 MGHRA and CDR2 YSYEKL. V dropped 0 bases and J dropped 5 bases, with 19 bases sitting between them.

This clonotype was sampled from a woman aged 18-29 years who had recovered from COVID-19. The chain links TRBV4-1 to TRBJ1-4, with D possibly matching TRBD1 (5 bases). Sequencing was performed on peripheral blood. The CDR3 DNA reads TGCGCCAGCAGCCAAGATTTGTTTCTTGGGGCCGAGAATGAAAAACTGTTTTTT. Protein sequence: CASSQDLFLGAENEKLFF.